This TCR beta chain is from a study of CD8+ T cells in alopecia areata. The wider study: Tofacitinib therapy lasting 6 to 18 months was followed by 6 months off drug.

Reverse transcription of extracted RNA yielded cDNA, which provided the sequencing template. Measured with immunoSEQ multiplex PCR; TCRdb has only the in-frame clones, and not every one. Of roughly 150,000 clones listed, over 45% are singletons. This CDR3 is built from 15 residues. V gave up 4 bases and J gave up 0 bases, with 13 bases separating them. Germline V CDR1 and CDR2: SGHDT, YYEEEE. Concerning this clone itself: Its target is not known.

Overall study results and limits: Lesional scalp displayed greater clonality than normal scalp, most notably in alopecia totalis/universalis. Sequencing of scalp samples also captures resident alphabeta T cells of normal skin.

Sampling of alopecia areata patients yielded lesional scalp punch biopsies as well as peripheral blood. This receptor was identified in a human donor with alopecia areata. Sequenced sample: CD4+ T cells sorted from blood. The J gene is TRBJ2-5, the V gene TRBV5-6; D is undetermined. In DNA, the CDR3 is TGTGCCAGCAGCCCCGATATCGCAGACCAAGAGACCCAGTACTTC. Its protein is CASSPDIADQETQYF.